This TCR beta chain was observed in a study of early T cells in non-severe SARS-CoV-2 infection. Study-wide background: From unsorted whole blood, bulk RNA was sequenced, and the chains remained unpaired. Study findings and constraints: A preference for anti-spike CD8 responses marked VDJdb matching, which missed private and CD4 specificities.

Unique molecular identifier tags were affixed to discrete cDNA molecules. MiXCR, run by TCRdb on the 5' RACE reads, gives a single entry per CDR3 protein. The sample carries about 53,000 distinct CDR3 sequences, around 12% recorded once. As to this clonotype: Its antigen is unidentified.

The CDR3 is 15 residues long. Per the germline V gene, CDR1 is SNHLY and CDR2 is FYNNEI. V was shortened by 6 bases and J by 5 bases, with 18 bases between the two germline ends. The sequencing used whole blood, collected at baseline. The clonotype was recovered from an adult who was a healthcare worker with PCR-confirmed SARS-CoV-2 infection or an uninfected control (not recorded which). The chain is built from TRBV2 and TRBJ2-3; D perhaps matches TRBD1 (7 bases). CDR3 DNA sequence: TGTGCCAGCAGCTCCCAGGGGGGCACAGGAGATACGCAGTATTTT. It encodes CASSSQGGTGDTQYF. The variable domain in full, with the rest retrieved from reference TRBV2 and TRBJ2-3, is EPEVTQTPSHQVTQMGQEVILRCVPISNHLYFYWYRQILGQKVEFLVSFYNNEISEKSEIFDDQFSVERPDGSNFTLKIRSTKLEDSAMYFCASSSQGGTGDTQYFGPGTRLTVL.